The 20 T cell receptor beta chains presented below share a single source sample, sequenced in a study of blood T cell repertoires in COVID-19. Repertoires were generated with immunoSEQ multiplex PCR, while TCRdb's copy carries only in-frame clones and drops some. Of roughly 220,000 clones listed, roughly 80% are singletons. What was sequenced was peripheral blood. The receptors originated from a man younger than 45 with active or convalescent COVID-19.

This rearrangement joins TRBV18 to TRBJ2-1; D is possibly TRBD1 (6 bases). The ends were cut back, 2 bases at V and 7 bases at J, with 9 bases in the middle. The V gene's germline CDR1 is KGHSH and CDR2 LQKENI. The CDR3 sequence is 13 residues long. The CDR3 reads CASSPIQGNEQFF. CDR3 coding DNA: TGTGCCAGCTCACCAATTCAGGGGAATGAGCAGTTCTTC.

This chain joins TRBV5-1 and TRBJ1-5; D unclear. Per germline, CDR1 SGHRS and CDR2 YFSETQ. The CDR3 consists of 13 residues. Trimming pared 2 bases from V and 7 bases from J, leaving 10 bases between. The CDR3: CASSFDGRQPQHF. CDR3 DNA sequence: TGCGCCAGCAGCTTTGATGGGAGGCAGCCCCAGCATTTT. The variable domain in full, with the rest retrieved from reference TRBV5-1 and TRBJ1-5, is KAGVTQTPRYLIKTRGQQVTLSCSPISGHRSVSWYQQTPGQGLQFLFEYFSETQRNKGNFPGRFSGRQFSNSRSEMNVSTLELGDSALYLCASSFDGRQPQHFGDGTRLSIL.

The J gene is TRBJ1-1, the V gene TRBV2, with a possible D match to TRBD1 (5 bases). Germline CDR1 and CDR2: SNHLY and FYNNEI. The CDR3 length is 14 residues. V shed 6 bases and J shed 1 base, with 12 bases lying between them. The CDR3 DNA reads as TGTGCCAGCAGGGGGCCGAGGCGGAACACTGAAGCTTTCTTT. Translation: CASRGPRRNTEAFF.

The V and J genes are TRBV5-3 and TRBJ2-1; 8 bases are a match to TRBD1. TRBV5-3 is an ORF, and what it does is uncertain. The CDR3 covers 15 residues. V gave up 1 base and J gave up 4 bases; unmatched junction bases: 4. CDR3 bases: TGTGCCAGAAGCTTGAGCAGGGGGCCTTACAATGAGCAGTTCTTC. It translates to CARSLSRGPYNEQFF.

This chain uses TRBV7-2 with TRBJ2-7; 10 nucleotides agree with TRBD2. The CDR3 loop spans 14 amino acids. J gave up 3 bases and V 5 bases, and 4 bases lay outside the gene matches. Germline V gives CDR1 SGHTA, CDR2 FQGNSA. CDR3 coding DNA: TGTGCCAGCAGCCCTCAGCGGGGGGGCTACGAGCAGTACTTC. Amino acids: CASSPQRGGYEQYF.

This rearrangement joins TRBV30 to TRBJ1-1; D is perhaps TRBD1 (6 bases). The germline V gene encodes CDR1 GTSNPN and CDR2 SVGIG (reference sequence). The germline V and J ends were trimmed by 8 bases and 0 bases, with 10 bases remaining between them. The CDR3 extends over 12 amino acids. The CDR3 sequence is CAGWGLNTEAFF. The CDR3 DNA follows: TGTGCCGGGTGGGGGCTGAACACTGAAGCTTTCTTT.

The chain is built from TRBV2 and TRBJ2-3; D is unclear. V was trimmed by 4 bases and J by 1 base, leaving 18 bases between them. The CDR3 sequence is 17 residues long. Germline lookup yields CDR1 SNHLY and CDR2 FYNNEI. The CDR3 DNA reads as TGTGCCAGCAGTGGCGGCAAATTCTCTTGGGGCACAGATACGCAGTATTTT. Protein product: CASSGGKFSWGTDTQYF. Full variable domain (outside the CDR3, taken from reference TRBV2 and TRBJ2-3): EPEVTQTPSHQVTQMGQEVILRCVPISNHLYFYWYRQILGQKVEFLVSFYNNEISEKSEIFDDQFSVERPDGSNFTLKIRSTKLEDSAMYFCASSGGKFSWGTDTQYFGPGTRLTVL.

The V call is TRBV5-8, the J call TRBJ1-5; 9 nucleotides match TRBD1. CDR1 is SGHTS and CDR2 is YDEGEE in the germline V gene. The CDR3 contains 18 residues. With 3 bases clipped from V and 7 bases from J, the junction kept 17 bases outside the gene matches. CDR3 in amino acids: CASSYVPGQGRIGQPQHF. CDR3 in DNA: TGTGCCAGCAGCTACGTCCCGGGACAGGGAAGGATTGGCCAGCCCCAGCATTTT.

This chain connects TRBV11-2 to TRBJ1-1, with TRBD1 matching over 8 bases. Germline V lookup: CDR1 SGHAT, CDR2 FQNNGV. With V trimmed by 1 base and J by 5 bases, 3 bases remained unmatched. CDR3 length equals 14 residues. The CDR3 sequence: CASSLADRVTEAFF. CDR3 DNA: TGTGCCAGCAGCTTAGCGGACAGGGTTACTGAAGCTTTCTTT.

The CDR3 region has the DNA TGTGCCAGCAGTTCCGACAGGGGATCACCCCTCCACTTT. Amino acids: CASSSDRGSPLHF. The genes are TRBV6-5 and TRBJ1-6; 8 nucleotides match TRBD1. The germline V gene encodes CDR1 MNHEY and CDR2 SVGAGI. With V trimmed by 4 bases and J by 10 bases, 3 bases remained unmatched. The CDR3 is 13 residues long.

The chain employs TRBV10-2 and TRBJ2-1, with D uncertain. The CDR3 has 13 residues. Between the trimmed V and J ends, which lost 5 bases and 0 bases, there was a span of 5 bases. Germline CDR1 WSHSY, CDR2 SAAADI. The chain's CDR3 is CASSLSSYNEQFF. For the CDR3, the DNA is TGCGCCAGCAGTCTGAGCTCCTACAATGAGCAGTTCTTC.

V gene TRBV4-3 combines with J gene TRBJ1-1; D ambiguous. The CDR3 is made up of 14 amino acids. Trimming removed 0 bases at V and 0 bases at J, with 5 bases between. The germline CDR1 and CDR2 sequences are LGHNA and YSLEER. The CDR3 loop reads CASSQDSVNTEAFF. For the CDR3, the DNA is TGCGCCAGCAGCCAAGACTCAGTGAACACTGAAGCTTTCTTT.

V gene TRBV6-2 or TRBV6-3 combines with J gene TRBJ1-1; weak D call: TRBD1 (5 bases). The germline V gene encodes CDR1 MNHEY and CDR2 SVGEGT. V was trimmed by 5 bases and J by 4 bases, leaving 17 bases between them. The CDR3 consists of 15 residues. The CDR3 loop is CASSPGRGGSTEAFF. CDR3 coding DNA: TGTGCCAGCAGTCCCGGCCGGGGGGGGAGCACTGAAGCTTTCTTT.

This chain connects TRBV5-6 to TRBJ2-6; D uncertain. The germline gives CDR1 SGHDT, CDR2 YYEEEE. This CDR3 contains 15 residues. V gave up 0 bases and J gave up 3 bases, with 7 bases separating them. The CDR3 reads CASSLASIGANVLTF. DNA for the CDR3: TGTGCCAGCAGCTTGGCGAGCATTGGGGCCAACGTCCTGACTTTC.

This clone occurred a few times. V usage is TRBV6-2 or TRBV6-3 and J usage is TRBJ2-3, with D tentatively TRBD2 (6 bases). Germline lookup yields CDR1 MNHEY and CDR2 SVGEGT. V was pared by 2 bases and J by 10 bases, with 13 bases between. This CDR3 contains 13 residues. The CDR3 spells CASSYPGGTAQYF. The CDR3 DNA follows: TGTGCCAGCAGTTACCCCGGGGGAACTGCGCAGTATTTT.

This clone was seen a handful of times. In DNA form, the CDR3 reads TGTGCCAGCAGCTCTGCGGGGCCAGGGAATTACGAGCAGTACTTC. This gives the protein CASSSAGPGNYEQYF. The chain recombines TRBV11-2 with TRBJ2-7; D is possibly TRBD2 (6 bases). The CDR3 contains 15 residues. Germline V gene sequence: CDR1 SGHAT, CDR2 FQNNGV. The ends were cut back, 4 bases at V and 4 bases at J, with 17 bases in the middle.

CDR3 DNA: TGTGCCAGCAACGATGGGACACCACTACAAGAGACCCAGTACTTC. Amino acids: CASNDGTPLQETQYF. The chain couples TRBV6-6 to TRBJ2-5; D perhaps matches TRBD1 (6 bases). The germline gives CDR1 MNHNY, CDR2 SVGAGI (reference sequence). The CDR3 has 15 residues. V was shortened by 7 bases and J by 2 bases, with 17 bases between the two germline ends.

This clone came up a few times. The chain recombines TRBV7-3 with TRBJ1-2, with 9 nucleotides matching TRBD1. The CDR3 loop spans 15 amino acids. Germline V gene lookup returns CDR1 SGHTA and CDR2 FQGTGA. V was clipped by 5 bases and J by 4 bases; unmatched bases: 8. The CDR3 bases are TGTGCCAGCAGCCCGCGACAGGGGGTAGGCTATGGCTACACCTTC. It is translated as CASSPRQGVGYGYTF.

J is TRBJ1-2 and V is TRBV30; no reliable D call. The germline gives CDR1 GTSNPN, CDR2 SVGIG (reference sequence). The length of the CDR3 is 12 residues. Between the trimmed V and J ends, which lost 8 bases and 8 bases, there was a span of 18 bases. The CDR3 loop reads CALTWGTGGYTF. DNA for the CDR3: TGTGCCCTAACGTGGGGAACGGGGGGCTACACCTTC.

This clone has just one count. The chain joins TRBV6-7 to TRBJ1-4; TRBD1 aligns across 11 bases. TRBV6-7 has ORF status, its function being uncertain. V gave up 0 bases and J gave up 14 bases; unmatched junction bases: 14. CDR3 size: 17 residues. CDR3 sequence: CASSYSRCGGQGVRLFF. In nucleotides, the CDR3 is TGTGCCAGCAGTTACTCGAGGTGCGGGGGACAGGGGGTTAGGCTGTTTTTT.